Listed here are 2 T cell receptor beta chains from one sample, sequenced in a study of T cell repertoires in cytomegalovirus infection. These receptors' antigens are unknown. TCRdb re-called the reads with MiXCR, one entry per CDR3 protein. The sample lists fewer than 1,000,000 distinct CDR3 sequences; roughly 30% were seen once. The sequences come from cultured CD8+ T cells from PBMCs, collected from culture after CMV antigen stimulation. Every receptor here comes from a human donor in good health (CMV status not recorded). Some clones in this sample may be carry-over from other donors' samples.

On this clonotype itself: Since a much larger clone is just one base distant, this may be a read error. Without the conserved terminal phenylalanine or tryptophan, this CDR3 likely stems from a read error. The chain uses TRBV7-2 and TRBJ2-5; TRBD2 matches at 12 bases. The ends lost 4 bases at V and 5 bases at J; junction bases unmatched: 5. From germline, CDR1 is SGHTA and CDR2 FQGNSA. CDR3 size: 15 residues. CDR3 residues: CASSSLAGGRETQYL. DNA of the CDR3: TGTGCCAGCAGCTCCCTAGCGGGGGGGCGCGAGACCCAGTACCTC.

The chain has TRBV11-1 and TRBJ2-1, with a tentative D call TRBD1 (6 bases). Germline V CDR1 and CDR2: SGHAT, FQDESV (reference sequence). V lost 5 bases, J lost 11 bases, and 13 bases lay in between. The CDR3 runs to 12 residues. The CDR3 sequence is CASSEGTIKQFF. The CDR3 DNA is TGTGCCAGCAGCGAAGGGACAATAAAGCAGTTCTTC.